Presented here are 12 T cell receptor beta chains from one specimen sequenced in a study of blood T cell repertoires in COVID-19 (dated by TCRdb to the early 2020s). The library was produced with the immunoSEQ multiplex PCR assay. The clones in this table, taken by TCRdb from immuneACCESS, are in-frame only. Not every clone is retained; where verified, under half of the shortfall comes from an unresolved V gene, and the cause of the rest is unknown. The sample table contains approximately 390,000 clones; only one count was recorded for roughly 89% of them. The ten largest make up 10% of the sample. Sequences were obtained from PBMCs or T cells enriched from blood (not recorded which). The receptors here all came from a woman aged 45-60 years who had recovered from COVID-19.

The V call is TRBV7-9, the J call TRBJ2-7, with 7 positions matching TRBD1. V was pared by 0 bases and J by 2 bases, with 7 bases of the junction left unmatched. The CDR3 is 16 amino acids. From germline, CDR1 is SEHNR and CDR2 FQNEAQ (reference sequence). CDR3 loop: CASSLATRGQTYEQYF. The CDR3 DNA reads TGTGCCAGCAGCTTAGCTACGAGGGGGCAGACCTACGAGCAGTACTTC.

This clone came up once. This chain links TRBV7-9 with TRBJ2-7, with TRBD1 matching 10 bases. The ends lost 4 bases at V and 1 base at J; junction bases unmatched: 13. Germline-derived CDR1 and CDR2 are SEHNR and FQNEAQ (reference sequence). This CDR3 has 18 amino acids. The CDR3 loop is CASSWTGGNSLLSYEQYF. CDR3 bases: TGTGCCAGCAGCTGGACAGGGGGAAATTCGCTCTTATCCTACGAGCAGTACTTC.

V gene TRBV18 combines with J gene TRBJ2-7; 11 bases agree with TRBD1. V dropped 3 bases and J dropped 5; count of bases not matched to a gene: 6. Germline CDR1 KGHSH, CDR2 LQKENI. This CDR3 has 15 residues. The CDR3 sequence: CASSPPDRGRDEQYF. CDR3 nucleotides: TGTGCCAGCTCACCGCCGGACAGGGGGCGCGACGAGCAGTACTTC.

The chain is built from TRBV3-1 (or the pseudogene TRBV3-2) and TRBJ2-5, with D hard to call. Germline lookup yields CDR1 LGHDT and CDR2 YNNKEL (reference sequence). Trimming cost V 1 base and J 0 bases, with 9 bases left between them. The CDR3 is 15 amino acids. DNA for the CDR3: TGTGCCAGCAGCCAAGTTGTACGCGACCAAGAGACCCAGTACTTC. Translated: CASSQVVRDQETQYF.

The chain joins TRBV11-3 to TRBJ2-1; maybe TRBD2 (5 bases). Germline CDR1 and CDR2: SGHNT and YENEEA. Trimming stripped 3 bases from V and 7 bases from J, with 10 bases between. The CDR3 extends over 13 amino acids. In DNA form, the CDR3 reads TGTGCCAGCAGCTTTGAGGGCTTAAATGAGCAGTTCTTC. Protein sequence: CASSFEGLNEQFF.

This rearrangement joins TRBV19 to TRBJ2-7; tentatively, D is TRBD1 (5 bases). Germline CDR1 reads LNHDA; CDR2 reads SQIVND (reference sequence). CDR3 size: 15 residues. Trimming took 3 bases from V and 2 from J, leaving 14 bases between them. CDR3 nucleotide sequence: TGTGCCAGTAGTATTATCCAGCAGGGCACCTACGAGCAGTACTTC. Translation gives CASSIIQQGTYEQYF.

The chain couples TRBV4-3 to TRBJ1-3, with D possibly matching TRBD1 (6 bases). The CDR3 runs to 16 residues. Germline CDR1 is LGHNA and CDR2 is YSLEER. V gave up 0 bases and J gave up 3 bases, with 12 bases separating them. CDR3 in DNA: TGCGCCAGCAGCCAAGATTATGGCAGGGGTGGAAACACCATATATTTT. Its translation: CASSQDYGRGGNTIYF.

The chain carries TRBV29-1 and TRBJ2-7, with D possibly matching TRBD1 (6 bases). The CDR3 has 13 residues. Germline V gene lookup returns CDR1 SQVTM and CDR2 ANQGSEA. Trimming cost V 0 bases and J 3 bases, with 9 bases left between them. The CDR3 sequence: CSVEDSDSYEQYF. The CDR3 bases are TGCAGCGTTGAAGACTCGGACAGCTACGAGCAGTACTTC.

J is TRBJ1-4 and V is TRBV2; 7 bases are a match to TRBD1. The CDR3 extends over 14 amino acids. V lost 6 bases and J lost 3; bases outside the gene matches: 4. Germline V CDR1 and CDR2: SNHLY, FYNNEI. CDR3 protein: CASSSQGSNEKLFF. CDR3 DNA: TGTGCCAGCAGCTCACAGGGGTCTAATGAAAAACTGTTTTTT.

The gene calls are TRBV6-5 and TRBJ2-1; 13 bases agree with TRBD2. This CDR3 is 15 amino acids long. Unmatched junction bases numbered 7, after V lost 7 bases and J lost 7 bases. From germline, CDR1 is MNHEY and CDR2 SVGAGI. Here the CDR3 reads CASILTSGGVNEQFF. The CDR3 DNA reads as TGTGCCAGCATCCTCACTAGCGGGGGGGTGAATGAGCAGTTCTTC.

The chain couples TRBV5-1 to TRBJ1-2, with TRBD1 as a possible D gene (5 bases). Germline loops: CDR1 SGHRS, CDR2 YFSETQ. The V end was cut by 7 bases, the J end by 4 bases, with 17 bases between. The CDR3 extends over 14 amino acids. This chain's CDR3 is CASSREGSSYGYTF. The CDR3 nucleotides read TGCGCCAGCTCGCGGGAGGGGAGCAGCTATGGCTACACCTTC.

The V gene is TRBV10-2, the J gene TRBJ1-5, with D possibly TRBD1 on 6 matching bases. Germline-derived CDR1 and CDR2 are WSHSY and SAAADI. CDR3 length: 16 amino acids. The V end lost 1 base, the J end lost 1 base, and 11 bases lay between the germline ends. In DNA form, the CDR3 reads TGCGCCAGCAGTGAGTGGGGCCAGGGGAGCAATCAGCCCCAGCATTTT. Its protein is CASSEWGQGSNQPQHF.